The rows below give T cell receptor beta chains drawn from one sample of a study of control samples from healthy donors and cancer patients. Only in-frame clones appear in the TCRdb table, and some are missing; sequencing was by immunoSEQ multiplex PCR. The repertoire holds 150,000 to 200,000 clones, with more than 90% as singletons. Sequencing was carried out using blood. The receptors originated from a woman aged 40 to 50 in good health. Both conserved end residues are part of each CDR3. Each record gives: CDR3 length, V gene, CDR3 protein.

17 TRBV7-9 CASLRGTEGKKNYGYTF
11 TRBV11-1 CASSNNGEQYF
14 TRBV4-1 CASSQVHGSDTQYF
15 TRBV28 CASSSPMGADTEAFF
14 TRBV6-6 CASSYSQQYGEQFF
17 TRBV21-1 CASSKEGEGMRNTEAFF
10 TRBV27 CATFRGEQYF
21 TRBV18 CASSLSEVRGQGISTNEKLFF
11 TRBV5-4 CASSLSDEQYF
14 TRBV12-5 CASRETGGTDTQYF
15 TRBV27 CASSSLQGGDTEAFF
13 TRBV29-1 CSVGRGTPEGYTF
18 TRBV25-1 CASSEFPSGGPNTGELFF
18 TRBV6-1 CASSEVLGRSPYNSPLHF
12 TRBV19 CASSIAHNEQFF
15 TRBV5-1 CASSLGRTGTYEQYF
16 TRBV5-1 CASSPGLLSSYNEQFF
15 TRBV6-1 CASSETPGQNYGYTF
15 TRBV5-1 CASSLLGVWNTEAFF
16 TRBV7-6 CASSLAPAGAVNEQFF
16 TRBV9 CASSETSGGAAETQYF
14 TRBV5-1 CASATTGVDTEAFF
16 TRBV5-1 CASSLRPHPAGYGYTF
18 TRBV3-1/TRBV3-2 CASSPLVPGPQPTGELFF
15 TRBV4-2 CASSQDPTGNTEAFF
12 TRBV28 CASSLGSYTQYF
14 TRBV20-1 CSASARGNTGELFF
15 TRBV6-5 CASRTRDRASGELFF
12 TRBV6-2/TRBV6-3 CASSHTVYGYTF
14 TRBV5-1 CASSLVGRTTEAFF
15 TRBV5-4 CASSLDRGLGYGYTF
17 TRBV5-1 CASSLADWGAEDEKLFF
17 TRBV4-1 CASSQVGLGQLNSPLHF
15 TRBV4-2 CASSQAQQGIGELFF
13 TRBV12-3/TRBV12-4 CASSRDHRGEAFF
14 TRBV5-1 CASSLEGGNYGYTF
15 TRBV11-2 CASSLVVPLTGELFF
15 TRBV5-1 CASSLAGEVGEKLFF
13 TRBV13 CASSLIVSGELFF
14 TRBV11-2 CASSNSAEAGEQFF
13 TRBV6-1 CASSEQGTGTPYF
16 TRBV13 CASSATKTGRLGELFF
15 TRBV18 CASSPPETENTEAFF
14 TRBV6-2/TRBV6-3 CASNPAGGQHTQYF
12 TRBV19 CASRSGPRELFF
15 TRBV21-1 CASSKGQRLNTEAFF
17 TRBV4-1 CASSQSGLAGTTDTQYF
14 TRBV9 CASSEGLAPYEQYF
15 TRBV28 CASSSGTGVWYEQYF
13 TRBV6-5 CAGGVWTNEKLFF
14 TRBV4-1 CASSLSGVSQPQHF
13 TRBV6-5 CASSYSLRSYQYF
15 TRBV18 CASSPPGQGNEKLFF
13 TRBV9 CASSVGQSYGYTF
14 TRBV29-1 CSVDKTGLNTEAFF